This T cell receptor beta chain comes out of a study of T cell repertoires in cytomegalovirus infection. At the level of the study: Recently identified HLA-C-restricted CMV epitopes were used, and well-studied HLA-B-restricted CMV epitopes were used as well. Public TCR beta signature analysis indicated the presence of both CMV infection and matching HLA type. Broader study findings: Summed frequency of shared TCR beta families picked out CMV carriers who also had the relevant HLA.

V shed 3 bases and J shed 8 bases, with 10 bases lying between them. The germline V gene has CDR1 SGHTA and CDR2 FQGNSA. There are 12 residues in the CDR3. From the reads, TCRdb called clonotypes with MiXCR, one entry per CDR3 protein. The table has about 52,000 distinct CDR3 sequences, about 20% seen once. This clonotype occurred a few times. Its target is unknown. The TCR comes from a human donor in good health (CMV status not recorded). Some clones in this sample may be carry-over from other donors' samples. The rearrangement uses TRBV7-2 and TRBJ1-1, with D hard to call. This material consisted of CD8+ T cells from cultured PBMCs, taken from culture after CMV antigen stimulation. Here the CDR3 DNA reads TGTGCCAGCAGCTTGTGGTCCGCGGAAGCTTTCTTT. Amino acids: CASSLWSAEAFF.